This T cell receptor (beta chain) is drawn from a study of patients and donors after allogeneic stem cell transplantation. In TCRdb, the RT-PCR reads were re-called with MiXCR into one record per CDR3 protein. The profile shows about 400,000 distinct CDR3 sequences, 16% of them singletons. This CDR3 region has 13 residues. V was trimmed by 0 bases and J by 6 bases, leaving 9 bases between them. Looked up from germline, CDR1 is MGHRA and CDR2 is YSYEKL. V and J are TRBV4-1 and TRBJ2-7; no clear D. Sequencing was done on a sample of blood, either unsorted or a sorted T cell fraction (not recorded which). The sequence was collected from a human donor who was either an allogeneic HSCT recipient or a stem cell or donor lymphocyte infusion donor (not recorded which). It is not recorded whose cells these are; they may come from a transplant donor. The CDR3: CASSQEGSGEQYF. In DNA, the CDR3 is TGCGCCAGCAGCCAAGAGGGGTCCGGCGAGCAGTACTTC.